The next 21 T cell receptor beta chains were all read from a single sample in a study of T-cell reconstitution after alpha-beta-depleted transplantation in children. Unique molecular identifiers were used in preparing the TCRbeta library. Each CDR3 protein gets one entry after TCRdb re-called the PCR reads with MiXCR. This sample yields hundreds of thousands of distinct CDR3 sequences, of which around 17% are seen a single time; 3% to 4% belongs to the top ten. The source was PBMCs from the stem cell graft donor, collected from the stem cell graft. These receptors were obtained from a human donor who donated a stem cell graft to a child with acute lymphoblastic leukemia.

This clonotype was counted a few times. CDR3 region: CASSPTNRDYEQYF. Here the CDR3 DNA reads TGTGCCAGCTCACCCACAAACAGGGACTACGAGCAGTACTTC. The chain has TRBV18 and TRBJ2-7; tentatively, D is TRBD1 (6 bases). The V end lost 3 bases, the J end lost 3 bases, and 12 bases lay between the germline ends. CDR1 and CDR2 (germline): KGHSH, LQKENI. The CDR3 sequence is 14 residues long. Looking up the rest from reference TRBV18 and TRBJ2-7 gives the full variable domain: NAGVMQNPRHLVRRRGQEARLRCSPMKGHSHVYWYRQLPEEGLKFMVYLQKENIIDESGMPKERFSAEFPKEGPSILRIQQVVRGDSAAYFCASSPTNRDYEQYFGPGTRLTVT.

This clonotype showed up just a few times. V gene TRBV18 combines with J gene TRBJ1-1; D is possibly TRBD1 (5 bases). CDR3 length: 15 residues. Germline CDR1 reads KGHSH; CDR2 reads LQKENI. Trimming left V 1 base short and J 1 base short, with 10 bases between. CDR3 nucleotides: TGTGCCAGCTCACCACAGGGGTCCGGGAACACTGAAGCTTTCTTT. Translated: CASSPQGSGNTEAFF.

The V and J genes are TRBV6-5 and TRBJ2-2, with D unclear. Germline-derived CDR1 and CDR2 are MNHEY and SVGAGI. V was clipped by 0 bases and J by 2 bases, with 10 bases between them. The CDR3 totals 16 residues. CDR3 sequence reads: CASSYSGSLNTGELFF. CDR3 coding DNA: TGTGCCAGCAGTTACTCCGGGTCCCTTAACACCGGGGAGCTGTTTTTT.

This chain connects TRBV20-1 to TRBJ2-5; D uncertain. This CDR3 region has 15 residues. In germline, CDR1 is DFQATT, CDR2 SNEGSKA (reference sequence). Trimming stripped 6 bases from V and 1 base from J, with 18 bases between. The CDR3 sequence is CSADRGAGPQETQYF. As DNA, the CDR3 is TGCAGTGCCGACCGTGGCGCCGGTCCCCAAGAGACCCAGTACTTC.

In its sample, this clonotype was seen a few times. The chain uses TRBV6-1 and TRBJ2-7, with D possibly being TRBD1 (5 bases). CDR3 length equals 14 residues. CDR1 is MNHNS and CDR2 is SASEGT in the germline V gene. Trimming removed 3 bases at V and 6 bases at J, with 15 bases between. In DNA form, the CDR3 reads TGTGCCAGCAGTGATTTCGCCAGGGTGGGCGAGCAGTACTTC. This gives the protein CASSDFARVGEQYF.

This clonotype was observed a few times. The genes are TRBV6-5 and TRBJ1-2, with 8 bases identical to TRBD1. Unmatched junction bases numbered 13, after V lost 4 bases and J lost 0 bases. The CDR3 runs 18 residues. Per germline, CDR1 MNHEY and CDR2 SVGAGI. The CDR3 spells CASSSVITGTGTNYGYTF. Here the CDR3 DNA reads TGTGCCAGCAGTTCGGTAATAACCGGGACAGGAACTAACTATGGCTACACCTTC.

V and J are TRBV4-1 and TRBJ2-5; 14 nucleotides align to TRBD2. With V trimmed by 3 bases and J by 1 base, 1 base remained unmatched. The CDR3 runs to 16 residues. From germline, CDR1 is MGHRA and CDR2 YSYEKL. CDR3 coding DNA: TGCGCCAGCAGCCATGGGACTAGCGGGGGCCAAGAGACCCAGTACTTC. This translates into CASSHGTSGGQETQYF.

This clonotype was picked up a small number of times. The rearrangement joins TRBV5-1 to TRBJ1-2; TRBD1 might be the D (6 bases). The V gene's germline CDR1 is SGHRS and CDR2 YFSETQ. The germline V and J ends were trimmed by 4 bases and 2 bases, with 15 bases remaining between them. This CDR3 is built from 15 residues. The CDR3 spells CASSAPQGPNYGYTF. The CDR3 DNA follows: TGCGCCAGCAGCGCGCCACAGGGCCCAAACTATGGCTACACCTTC.

This clonotype has only a few counts. The chain employs TRBV7-9 and TRBJ1-2; D call uncertain. The CDR3 runs to 11 residues. Germline V CDR1 and CDR2: SEHNR, FQNEAQ (reference sequence). V lost 5 bases and J lost 10, with 11 bases in between. CDR3 protein: CASSAGPDYTF. Written as DNA, the CDR3 is TGTGCCAGCAGCGCCGGGCCAGACTACACCTTC.

The rearrangement joins TRBV5-1 to TRBJ2-5; D remains ambiguous. Germline assignment: CDR1 SGHRS and CDR2 YFSETQ. The CDR3 runs to 15 residues. Trimming pared 4 bases from V and 2 bases from J, leaving 15 bases between. The CDR3 nucleotides read TGCGCCAGCAGCGACACGCCGAGCAAACAAGAGACCCAGTACTTC. Protein sequence: CASSDTPSKQETQYF.

The chain links TRBV5-1 to TRBJ1-5; TRBD1 is a possible D gene (6 bases). The CDR3 totals 13 residues. The V end lost 2 bases, the J end lost 9 bases, and 12 bases lay between the germline ends. The germline CDR1 and CDR2 sequences are SGHRS and YFSETQ. The DNA of the CDR3 is TGCGCCAGCAGCTTCGGGGGGCAGGGGCCCCAGCATTTT. Protein product: CASSFGGQGPQHF.

This clonotype was seen a few times. V gene TRBV20-1 combines with J gene TRBJ2-7; D gene ambiguous. V was cut by 3 bases and J by 0 bases, with 6 bases left in between. CDR1 is DFQATT and CDR2 is SNEGSKA in the germline V gene (reference sequence). The CDR3 is made up of 12 amino acids. The DNA for the CDR3 is TGCAGTGCTAGTTGGGACTCCTACGAGCAGTACTTC. It is translated as CSASWDSYEQYF.

This clonotype was counted a few times. The chain's CDR3 is CASSPGTGGEPYNEQFF. CDR3 nucleotides: TGTGCCAGTAGCCCGGGAACCGGGGGAGAACCCTACAATGAGCAGTTCTTC. This chain joins TRBV19 and TRBJ2-1; D possibly corresponds to TRBD2 (6 bases). Germline CDR1 and CDR2: LNHDA and SQIVND (reference sequence). V was trimmed by 6 bases and J by 2 bases, leaving 20 bases between them. The CDR3 covers 17 residues.

The gene calls are TRBV16 and TRBJ2-7; D is perhaps TRBD1 (6 bases). V dropped 0 bases and J dropped 1 base, with 13 bases sitting between them. This CDR3 contains 16 residues. Germline CDR1 is KGHSY and CDR2 is FQNENV. CDR3 DNA sequence: TGTGCCAGCAGCCAATCTGACAGGTCTCCTTCCTACGAGCAGTACTTC. Translation gives CASSQSDRSPSYEQYF.

V usage is TRBV20-1 and J usage is TRBJ1-1; TRBD1 aligns across 9 bases. Germline values: CDR1 DFQATT, CDR2 SNEGSKA (reference sequence). Unmatched junction bases numbered 8, after V lost 0 bases and J lost 6 bases. The CDR3 loop spans 15 amino acids. DNA for the CDR3: TGCAGTGCTAGAGATCCGGAGACAGGGGGTCCTGAAGCTTTCTTT. Residues: CSARDPETGGPEAFF.

This clonotype was found a few times. This chain links TRBV20-1 with TRBJ1-5, with 7 bases that match TRBD1. The CDR3 consists of 14 residues. Per the germline V gene, CDR1 is DFQATT and CDR2 is SNEGSKA (reference sequence). V dropped 3 bases and J dropped 4; count of bases not matched to a gene: 6. The CDR3, as DNA: TGCAGTGCTAGGAGACAGGGATGGAATCAGCCCCAGCATTTT. Its protein product is CSARRQGWNQPQHF.

V usage is TRBV20-1 and J usage is TRBJ2-7, with 9 bases matching TRBD1. CDR3 size: 14 residues. V shed 5 bases and J 3 bases; nucleotides not matched to a gene: 8. Germline loops: CDR1 DFQATT, CDR2 SNEGSKA (reference sequence). The CDR3 loop reads CSADPGTGSYEQYF. The CDR3 bases are TGCAGTGCTGACCCCGGGACAGGGAGCTACGAGCAGTACTTC.

The chain uses TRBV20-1 and TRBJ1-4; 8 bases align to TRBD1. Trimming took 4 bases from V and 2 from J; bases not matched to a gene: 9. Germline loops: CDR1 DFQATT, CDR2 SNEGSKA (reference sequence). The CDR3 extends over 16 amino acids. Here the CDR3 DNA reads TGCAGTGCTACCCACGGGACAGGCGCCACTAATGAAAAACTGTTTTTT. Translating gives CSATHGTGATNEKLFF.

This clonotype was recorded a few times. This chain joins TRBV12-3 or TRBV12-4 and TRBJ2-1; no clear D gene. Trimming removed 4 bases from V and 1 base from J, with 2 bases in between. The CDR3 has 12 residues. The CDR3 is CASSYSYNEQFF. The DNA of the CDR3 is TGTGCCAGCAGTTATTCCTACAATGAGCAGTTCTTC.

This clonotype showed up just a few times. The genes are TRBV19 and TRBJ1-2; TRBD1 is a possible D gene (6 bases). Germline lookup yields CDR1 LNHDA and CDR2 SQIVND (reference sequence). Trimming cost V 6 bases and J 4 bases, with 12 bases left between them. This CDR3 is built from 13 residues. The CDR3 loop is CASRNSQGYGYTF. In DNA, the CDR3 is TGTGCCAGTAGGAACTCACAGGGCTATGGCTACACCTTC.

This clonotype was observed a few times. This chain links TRBV12-3 or TRBV12-4 with TRBJ2-1; D may be TRBD2 (6 bases). This CDR3 is 13 amino acids long. Deletions cut 3 bases from V and 7 bases from J, with 10 bases between. CDR3 DNA: TGTGCCAGCAGTTTTGGGACTGCTAATGAGCAGTTCTTC. Translation: CASSFGTANEQFF.